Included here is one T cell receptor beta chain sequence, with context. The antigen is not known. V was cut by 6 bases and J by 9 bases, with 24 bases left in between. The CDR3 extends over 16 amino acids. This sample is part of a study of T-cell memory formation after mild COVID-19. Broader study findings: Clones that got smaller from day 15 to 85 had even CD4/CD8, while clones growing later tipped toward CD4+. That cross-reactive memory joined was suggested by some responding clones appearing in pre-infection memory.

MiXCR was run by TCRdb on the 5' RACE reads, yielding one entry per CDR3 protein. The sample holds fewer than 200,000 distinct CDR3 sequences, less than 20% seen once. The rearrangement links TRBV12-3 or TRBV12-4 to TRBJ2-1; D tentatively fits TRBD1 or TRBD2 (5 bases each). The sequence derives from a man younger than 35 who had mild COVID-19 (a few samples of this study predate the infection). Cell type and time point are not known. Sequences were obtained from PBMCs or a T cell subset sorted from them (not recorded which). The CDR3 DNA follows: TGTGCCAGCAGCCCTACGGCTTTCCGGGACGGAGTTGAGCAGTTCTTC. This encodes CASSPTAFRDGVEQFF.